This T cell receptor beta chain was observed in a study of blood T cells in healthy people across ages. Study-level background: Through template switching, about one barcoded beta molecule was captured per two T cells, as measured in model experiments.

Primers used in a second PCR of roughly 7 to 12 cycles were a sample-barcoded 5' primer and a J-beta primer mix. TCRdb re-called the 5' RACE reads with MiXCR, one entry per CDR3 protein. The profile shows more than 1.4 million distinct CDR3 sequences, 40% to 50% of them singletons. This clonotype was observed a handful of times. What it binds is unknown. The CDR3 has 14 residues. Germline CDR1 is SQVTM and CDR2 is ANQGSEA. The junction had 8 bases not matched to a gene; V was cut back by 0 bases and J by 7 bases. Study-wide points: Among T cells, TCR beta diversity per million cells dropped roughly linearly as age rose.

The chain carries TRBV29-1 and TRBJ1-2; 7 nucleotides align to TRBD1. The sequence came from a young woman in good health. The sequenced material came from blood. The CDR3 here is CSVEDRQGVGGYTF. The DNA of the CDR3 is TGCAGCGTTGAAGATCGTCAGGGGGTGGGTGGCTACACCTTC.